The entry below gives a single T cell receptor (beta chain) sequence along with its context. Its cognate antigen is unknown. The data derive from a study of radiotherapy plus CTLA-4 blockade in lung cancer. Study information: The study recorded objective responses in roughly 18% of patients and disease control in 31%.

J was trimmed by 2 bases and V by 2 bases; bases with no gene match: 4. The CDR3 runs to 15 residues. Germline values: CDR1 KGHSH, CDR2 LQKENI. Receiving focal radiation plus CTLA-4 blockade with ipilimumab were patients who had chemo-refractory metastatic non-small-cell lung cancer. The study, taken as a whole, reports: Tumor-derived TCR clones expanded in blood after radiotherapy plus ipilimumab. It was early blood T cell clone dynamics, with interferon-beta, that reportedly best predicted response.

Only in-frame clones appear in the TCRdb table, and some are missing; sequencing was by immunoSEQ multiplex PCR. Here the sample spans tens of thousands of clones, 79% being singletons. The J gene is TRBJ2-3, the V gene TRBV18, with 7 bases lining up with TRBD1. This sample comprised peripheral blood, obtained from a patient treated with radiotherapy plus ipilimumab. This clonotype originated in a human donor with non-small cell lung cancer who had a complete response to radiotherapy plus ipilimumab. DNA for the CDR3: TGTGCCAGCTCACCAAGGGACAGCTACACAGATACGCAGTATTTT. Translated, it gives CASSPRDSYTDTQYF.